A single sample is the source of the 29 T cell receptor beta chains below, sequenced in a study of T cell repertoires in cytomegalovirus infection. TCRdb called the reads again in MiXCR, with one record for every CDR3 protein. The sample includes 450,000 to 600,000 distinct CDR3 sequences, 11% of them seen just once. Specimen: PBMCs. Receptors were obtained from a human donor in good health (CMV status not recorded). Some clones in this sample may be carry-over from other donors' samples.

Ten or more counts support this clonotype. This chain joins TRBV5-1 and TRBJ2-2; 11 nucleotides match TRBD2. The CDR3 is made up of 15 amino acids. The J segment lost 7 bases and the V segment lost 2 bases, leaving 4 bases of the junction unmatched. The germline V gene has CDR1 SGHRS and CDR2 YFSETQ. The CDR3 nucleotides are TGCGCCAGCAGCTTATCTACTAGCGGGAGCGGGGAGCTGTTTTTT. Translation gives CASSLSTSGSGELFF.

This clonotype has a single count. The chain joins TRBV18 to TRBJ1-4, with TRBD1 matching over 8 bases. Losses at the gene ends were 4 bases for V and 4 bases for J; bases not matched to a gene: 5. The CDR3 sequence is 15 residues long. Looked up from germline, CDR1 is KGHSH and CDR2 is LQKENI. The CDR3 reads CASSLDRVNNEKLFF. The CDR3, as DNA: TGTGCCAGCTCACTGGACAGGGTGAATAATGAAAAACTGTTTTTT.

This clonotype occurred many times. The rearrangement links TRBV11-2 to TRBJ1-2; no firm D call. V was clipped by 5 bases and J by 5 bases, with 12 bases between them. Germline CDR1 and CDR2: SGHAT and FQNNGV. The CDR3 length is 13 residues. The CDR3 here is CASSPTSVYGYTF. CDR3 bases: TGTGCCAGCAGCCCCACGTCCGTTTATGGCTACACCTTC.

This clonotype has a count of ten or more. The chain combines TRBV12-3 or TRBV12-4 with TRBJ2-4; the D gene could be TRBD1 or TRBD2 (6 bases each). The CDR3 runs to 18 residues. Deletions cut 8 bases from V and 0 bases from J, with 23 bases between. The CDR3 spells CASCWGAQPLLAKNIQYF. The CDR3, as DNA: TGTGCCAGCTGCTGGGGGGCCCAACCACTTCTAGCCAAAAACATTCAGTACTTC.

The chain employs TRBV11-3 and TRBJ2-5; 9 bases are a match to TRBD2. With V trimmed by 1 base and J by 4 bases, 7 bases remained unmatched. This CDR3 has 16 amino acids. In germline, CDR1 is SGHNT, CDR2 YENEEA. The CDR3 sequence is CASSLGSGSGGETQYF. CDR3 bases: TGTGCCAGCAGCTTAGGTAGCGGGAGTGGGGGAGAGACCCAGTACTTC.

This clonotype was counted ten times or more. V and J are TRBV11-1 and TRBJ1-2; 7 positions agree with TRBD1. V was clipped by 4 bases and J by 0 bases; unmatched bases: 5. Germline values: CDR1 SGHAT, CDR2 FQDESV (reference sequence). The CDR3 is made up of 15 amino acids. The CDR3, as DNA: TGTGCCAGCAGCTACAGGGGACAGCCTAACTATGGCTACACCTTC. Translating it yields CASSYRGQPNYGYTF.

This clonotype was counted many times. The chain employs TRBV6-1 and TRBJ2-3; the D gene is possibly TRBD1 (6 bases). Germline CDR1 reads MNHNS; CDR2 reads SASEGT. The V end was cut by 7 bases, the J end by 4 bases, with 15 bases between. The CDR3 extends over 14 amino acids. DNA for the CDR3: TGTGCCAGCACTAGGGACATAGGAGCAGATACGCAGTATTTT. Translation gives CASTRDIGADTQYF.

This clonotype was observed many times. This rearrangement joins TRBV11-2 to TRBJ2-2, with D tentatively TRBD1 or TRBD2 (5 bases each). The CDR3 has 18 amino acids. From germline, CDR1 is SGHAT and CDR2 FQNNGV. V shed 1 base and J shed 2 bases, with 17 bases lying between them. The CDR3 here is CASSLAPPGTFNTGELFF. CDR3 DNA: TGTGCCAGCAGCTTAGCCCCCCCCGGGACCTTTAACACCGGGGAGCTGTTTTTT.

This clonotype showed up many times. The chain is built from TRBV4-1 and TRBJ2-2; the match to TRBD1 covers 8 bases. Germline loops: CDR1 MGHRA, CDR2 YSYEKL. CDR3 length: 17 residues. J gave up 0 bases and V 2 bases, and 5 bases lay outside the gene matches. The CDR3 bases are TGCGCCAGCAGCCAAACTACAGGGGGGACGAACACCGGGGAGCTGTTTTTT. Translating gives CASSQTTGGTNTGELFF.

This clonotype was seen more than once but under ten times. The V and J genes are TRBV12-5 and TRBJ2-3, with TRBD2 identical over 7 bases. V gave up 6 bases and J gave up 7 bases; unmatched junction bases: 10. Germline V gene sequence: CDR1 LGHNT, CDR2 FRNRAP. The CDR3 is made up of 14 amino acids. Here the CDR3 DNA reads TGTGCTAGTGGGGAGACGGGACTACCTAATACGCAGTATTTT. The encoded protein is CASGETGLPNTQYF. Filled out from reference TRBV12-5 and TRBJ2-3, the complete variable domain reads DARVTQTPRHKVTEMGQEVTMRCQPILGHNTVFWYRQTMMQGLELLAYFRNRAPLDDSGMPKDRFSAEMPDATLATLKIQPSEPRDSAVYFCASGETGLPNTQYFGPGTRLTVL.

As concerns this clonotype: Given a much more abundant clone one base away, this may be a read error. The V call is TRBV5-4, the J call TRBJ2-7; D perhaps matches TRBD1 (6 bases). From germline, CDR1 is SGHNT and CDR2 YYREEE (reference sequence). This CDR3 has 13 amino acids. V was cut by 4 bases and J by 7 bases, with 15 bases left in between. The CDR3 region has the DNA TGTGCCAGCAGCCGGGAAGGGGGAAGGGAGCAGTACGTC. It codes for CASSREGGREQYV.

The rearrangement joins TRBV4-2 to TRBJ1-2, with a weak D call TRBD1 (6 bases). The length of the CDR3 is 16 residues. V was cut by 7 bases and J by 4 bases, with 22 bases left in between. Germline values: CDR1 LGHNA, CDR2 YNFKEQ. CDR3: CASTGSRDMGAYGYTF. CDR3 sequence (DNA): TGTGCCAGCACCGGATCACGGGACATGGGCGCCTATGGCTACACCTTC.

The sample holds many counts of this clonotype. The chain combines TRBV28 with TRBJ1-4; TRBD1 might be the D (5 bases). This CDR3 is 15 amino acids long. Germline CDR1 is MDHEN and CDR2 is SYDVKM. The V and J ends lost 6 bases and 7 bases respectively, with 18 bases between them. Written as DNA, the CDR3 is TGTGCCAGCAGCTATGGGACCGCGGAGGGTGAAAAACTGTTTTTT. The encoded protein is CASSYGTAEGEKLFF.

This clonotype appeared a few times. V is TRBV29-1 and J is TRBJ1-4; maybe TRBD1 (5 bases). The germline gives CDR1 SQVTM, CDR2 ANQGSEA. V was shortened by 0 bases and J by 3 bases, with 11 bases between the two germline ends. The CDR3 has 15 amino acids. The CDR3 DNA reads TGCAGCGTTGAAGACCCTGGGGGAGCTAATGAAAAACTGTTTTTT. It specifies CSVEDPGGANEKLFF.

In its sample, this clonotype was seen many times. The rearrangement joins TRBV7-9 to TRBJ2-3; 7 nucleotides agree with TRBD2. Germline CDR1 reads SEHNR; CDR2 reads FQNEAQ (reference sequence). CDR3 length: 16 amino acids. With 5 bases clipped from V and 6 bases from J, the junction kept 14 bases outside the gene matches. Written as DNA, the CDR3 is TGTGCCAGCAGCGTACTCGGTGGTACCGGGAGGGATACGCAGTATTTT. It codes for CASSVLGGTGRDTQYF. Supplemented by reference TRBV7-9 and TRBJ2-3, the full variable domain reads DTGVSQNPRHKITKRGQNVTFRCDPISEHNRLYWYRQTLGQGPEFLTYFQNEAQLEKSRLLSDRFSAERPKGSFSTLEIQRTEQGDSAMYLCASSVLGGTGRDTQYFGPGTRLTVL.

Only a few counts were recorded for this clonotype. The rearrangement links TRBV18 to TRBJ2-5; no firm D call. This CDR3 contains 15 residues. Between the trimmed V and J ends, which lost 2 bases and 4 bases, there was a span of 14 bases. Germline CDR1 is KGHSH and CDR2 is LQKENI. CDR3 sequence reads: CASSPGRVTRETQYF. The DNA of the CDR3 is TGTGCCAGCTCACCAGGAAGGGTAACGCGAGAGACCCAGTACTTC.

The chain has TRBV4-2 and TRBJ1-4, with D possibly TRBD1 on 5 matching bases. The length of the CDR3 is 17 residues. Germline V CDR1 and CDR2: LGHNA, YNFKEQ. Trimming took off 4 bases at V and 0 bases at J, with 15 bases between the two ends. The chain's CDR3 is CASSPGVDRPTNEKLFF. Here the CDR3 DNA reads TGTGCCAGCAGCCCGGGGGTAGACAGACCAACTAATGAAAAACTGTTTTTT.

This clonotype came up a few times. J is TRBJ1-1 and V is TRBV9, with 7 bases matching TRBD1. The CDR3 consists of 16 residues. Germline-derived CDR1 and CDR2 are SGDLS and YYNGEE. J gave up 3 bases and V 4 bases, and 12 bases lay outside the gene matches. CDR3 DNA sequence: TGTGCCAGCAGCTCATGGGACAGCCCGTCGTACACTGAAGCTTTCTTT. Its protein product is CASSSWDSPSYTEAFF.

This clonotype was seen repeatedly, ten times or more. This chain joins TRBV19 and TRBJ1-5; D is perhaps TRBD1 (6 bases). From germline, CDR1 is LNHDA and CDR2 SQIVND (reference sequence). The CDR3 totals 15 residues. V lost 2 bases and J lost 2, with 10 bases in between. The CDR3 loop is CASSIMDRRNQPQHF. The CDR3 coding sequence is TGTGCCAGTAGTATAATGGACAGACGCAATCAGCCCCAGCATTTT.

The chain has TRBV29-1 and TRBJ2-1; D might be TRBD2 (6 bases). V dropped 7 bases and J dropped 6 bases, with 10 bases sitting between them. Per the germline V gene, CDR1 is SQVTM and CDR2 is ANQGSEA. The CDR3 is made up of 11 amino acids. CDR3 residues: CSAGGFNEQFF. DNA for the CDR3: TGCAGCGCCGGGGGTTTCAATGAGCAGTTCTTC.

The chain is built from TRBV7-3 and TRBJ1-2; 8 bases are shared with TRBD1. This CDR3 is built from 14 residues. V shed 2 bases, J shed 8 bases, and the junction held 7 bases outside the gene matches. The germline V gene encodes CDR1 SGHTA and CDR2 FQGTGA. The CDR3 spells CASSLFRAGGGYTF. DNA for the CDR3: TGTGCCAGCAGCTTATTTCGGGCAGGGGGCGGCTACACCTTC.

The V call is TRBV9, the J call TRBJ1-2; 10 positions agree with TRBD1. Per the germline V gene, CDR1 is SGDLS and CDR2 is YYNGEE. This CDR3 spans 15 amino acids. V shed 4 bases and J 6 bases; nucleotides not matched to a gene: 9. The CDR3 reads CASSSPDRGWNGYTF. The DNA of the CDR3 is TGTGCCAGCAGCTCCCCGGACAGGGGGTGGAATGGCTACACCTTC.

This clonotype was seen repeatedly, ten times or more. The rearrangement joins TRBV28 to TRBJ2-7, with D possibly matching TRBD2 (5 bases). The germline V gene has CDR1 MDHEN and CDR2 SYDVKM. This CDR3 is built from 16 residues. Trimming cost V 5 bases and J 0 bases, with 17 bases left between them. CDR3 amino acids: CASSLPRTGSSYEQYF. The CDR3 bases are TGTGCCAGCAGTCTACCGAGGACTGGCAGCTCCTACGAGCAGTACTTC.

The table lists this clonotype with a few counts. V and J are TRBV2 and TRBJ1-3; D gene unclear. The germline V gene encodes CDR1 SNHLY and CDR2 FYNNEI. Trimming shortened V by 7 bases and J by 2 bases, and 12 bases separated the two germline ends. The CDR3 is 14 residues long. CDR3 region: CASTEGTTGNTIYF. The CDR3 bases are TGTGCCAGCACTGAGGGAACTACTGGAAACACCATATATTTT.

V gene TRBV20-1 combines with J gene TRBJ2-3, with TRBD2 identical over 9 bases. J gave up 0 bases and V 4 bases, and 8 bases lay outside the gene matches. CDR1 and CDR2 (germline): DFQATT, SNEGSKA (reference sequence). The CDR3 spans 16 residues. CDR3 DNA: TGCAGTGCTACCTCCCGACTAGCGGATAGCACAGATACGCAGTATTTT. Translating it yields CSATSRLADSTDTQYF.

This clonotype has a count of ten or more. This sequence joins TRBV7-2 and TRBJ1-2; D not certain. V was shortened by 2 bases and J by 8 bases, with 15 bases between the two germline ends. The CDR3 covers 14 residues. The germline V gene has CDR1 SGHTA and CDR2 FQGNSA. CDR3 region: CASSLRGRREGYTF. The DNA of the CDR3 is TGTGCCAGCAGCTTACGAGGACGGCGGGAGGGCTACACCTTC.

There are many counts of this clonotype. The chain recombines TRBV5-5 with TRBJ2-3, with a possible D match to TRBD2 (5 bases). This CDR3 is 15 amino acids long. Per the germline V gene, CDR1 is SGHKS and CDR2 is YYEKEE (reference sequence). Trimming stripped 0 bases from V and 1 base from J, with 9 bases between. The CDR3 sequence: CASSLVSVRTDTQYF. CDR3 bases: TGTGCCAGCAGCTTGGTTAGCGTTCGCACAGATACGCAGTATTTT.

This clonotype showed up just a few times. The genes are TRBV20-1 and TRBJ1-2; a weak D match, TRBD1 (5 bases). Germline V lookup: CDR1 DFQATT, CDR2 SNEGSKA (reference sequence). Deletions cut 6 bases from V and 4 bases from J, with 15 bases between. The CDR3 extends over 13 amino acids. CDR3: CSATEQEFYGYTF. The CDR3 region has the DNA TGCAGTGCCACGGAACAGGAGTTCTATGGCTACACCTTC.

At least ten counts were recorded for this clonotype. This chain joins TRBV13 and TRBJ2-5; D uncertain. The CDR3 contains 13 residues. Germline lookup yields CDR1 PRHDT and CDR2 FYEKMQ (reference sequence). The germline V and J ends were trimmed by 5 bases and 0 bases, with 7 bases remaining between them. CDR3 in amino acids: CASSQEYQETQYF. The CDR3, as DNA: TGTGCCAGCAGCCAAGAGTACCAAGAGACCCAGTACTTC. Supplemented by reference TRBV13 and TRBJ2-5, the full variable domain reads AAGVIQSPRHLIKEKRETATLKCYPIPRHDTVYWYQQGPGQDPQFLISFYEKMQSDKGSIPDRFSAQQFSDYHSELNMSSLELGDSALYFCASSQEYQETQYFGPGTRLLVL.